The 22 T cell receptor beta chains listed next were all sequenced from one sample in a study of cytomegalovirus exposure and HLA in healthy donors. PCR was performed using 60 Vbeta and 13 Jbeta primers. Using immunoSEQ multiplex PCR, the repertoire was profiled, and TCRdb retains in-frame clones only, with some absent. The sample consists of roughly 67,000 clones, roughly 78% of them appearing once. Sample: PBMCs. The receptors come from a man aged 40-50 years in good health and CMV-seronegative.

The chain employs TRBV10-3 and TRBJ2-1; 7 bases match TRBD2. Germline CDR1 reads ENHRY; CDR2 reads SYGVKD. Germline trimming cut 10 bases from V and 6 bases from J; bases unmatched to any gene: 12. This CDR3 contains 14 residues. The CDR3 loop reads CATSGLLLGNEQFF. In DNA form, the CDR3 reads TGTGCCACCTCGGGACTACTCCTCGGCAATGAGCAGTTCTTC.

The rearrangement uses TRBV7-9 and TRBJ1-5; TRBD1 matches 8 bases. Germline-derived CDR1 and CDR2 are SEHNR and FQNEAQ (reference sequence). V lost 5 bases and J lost 4; bases outside the gene matches: 7. The CDR3 spans 15 residues. The CDR3 nucleotides are TGTGCCAGCAGCCGAGACGGGACAGGTAATCAGCCCCAGCATTTT. Protein sequence: CASSRDGTGNQPQHF.

The J gene is TRBJ1-1, the V gene TRBV19; D is unclear. CDR1 is LNHDA and CDR2 is SQIVND in the germline V gene (reference sequence). This CDR3 region has 12 residues. V dropped 6 bases and J dropped 7 bases, with 12 bases sitting between them. The CDR3 reads CASSTRWVEAFF. The CDR3 DNA sequence: TGTGCCAGTAGCACTAGGTGGGTTGAAGCTTTCTTT. Drawing the rest from reference TRBV19 and TRBJ1-1, the complete variable domain is DGGITQSPKYLFRKEGQNVTLSCEQNLNHDAMYWYRQDPGQGLRLIYYSQIVNDFQKGDIAEGYSVSREKKESFPLTVTSAQKNPTAFYLCASSTRWVEAFFGQGTRLTVV.

The genes are TRBV4-2 and TRBJ2-7, with D unresolved. This CDR3 has 14 amino acids. Germline V gene data show CDR1 as LGHNA and CDR2 as YNFKEQ. Trimming removed 2 bases at V and 2 bases at J, with 10 bases between. The CDR3 DNA is TGTGCCAGCAGCCAATCTCCCAGAACCTACGAGCAGTACTTC. Translating it yields CASSQSPRTYEQYF.

The chain employs TRBV5-4 and TRBJ2-7; weak D call: TRBD2 (5 bases). The germline CDR1 and CDR2 sequences are SGHNT and YYREEE (reference sequence). This CDR3 has 16 residues. The V and J ends lost 4 bases and 3 bases respectively, with 20 bases between them. The CDR3 loop is CASSPAPSRAFYEQYF. The CDR3 DNA reads TGTGCCAGCAGCCCGGCCCCTTCGCGGGCTTTCTACGAGCAGTACTTC. Combining the CDR3 with reference TRBV5-4 and TRBJ2-7 gives the whole variable domain ETGVTQSPTHLIKTRGQQVTLRCSSQSGHNTVSWYQQALGQGPQFIFQYYREEENGRGNFPPRFSGLQFPNYSSELNVNALELDDSALYLCASSPAPSRAFYEQYFGPGTRLTVT.

V and J are TRBV5-1 and TRBJ1-3, with D uncertain. V was trimmed by 4 bases and J by 3 bases, leaving 17 bases between them. CDR1 and CDR2 (germline): SGHRS, YFSETQ. This CDR3 is 16 amino acids long. In nucleotides, the CDR3 is TGCGCCAGCAGCCCTGGAGGAGTACAGTTTGGAAACACCATATATTTT. Its protein is CASSPGGVQFGNTIYF.

CDR3 in DNA: TGTGCCAGCAGCTCTCGCGCAGATACGCAGTATTTT. This sequence encodes CASSSRADTQYF. The V call is TRBV7-8, the J call TRBJ2-3; D is ambiguous. The CDR3 sequence is 12 residues long. Trimming shortened V by 4 bases and J by 4 bases, and 6 bases separated the two germline ends. From germline, CDR1 is SGHVS and CDR2 FQNEAQ.

This chain links TRBV13 with TRBJ1-4, with TRBD1 as a possible D gene (6 bases). CDR3 length: 13 amino acids. Germline CDR1 reads PRHDT; CDR2 reads FYEKMQ (reference sequence). The V gene lost 3 bases and the J gene lost 8 bases, with 10 bases spanning the gap. The CDR3 protein is CASSFERGEKLFF. The CDR3 nucleotides read TGTGCCAGCAGCTTTGAAAGGGGGGAAAAACTGTTTTTT.

This chain joins TRBV5-1 and TRBJ2-7; 12 nucleotides align to TRBD1. Trimming removed 3 bases from V and 4 bases from J; junction bases left unmatched: 5. Germline CDR1 is SGHRS and CDR2 is YFSETQ. CDR3 size: 15 residues. The CDR3 DNA follows: TGCGCCAGCAGCTGGGACAGGGGGCTCTCATACGAGCAGTACTTC. This translates into CASSWDRGLSYEQYF.

The chain is built from TRBV30 and TRBJ1-1; a possible D gene is TRBD1 (6 bases). The V end lost 0 bases, the J end lost 8 bases, and 22 bases lay between the germline ends. The CDR3 runs 16 residues. The germline gives CDR1 GTSNPN, CDR2 SVGIG (reference sequence). The CDR3 loop reads CAWSVRGGPSSKEAFF. The CDR3 DNA follows: TGTGCCTGGAGTGTACGTGGGGGCCCCTCCAGCAAGGAAGCTTTCTTT.

The chain carries TRBV23-1 and TRBJ2-5, with 11 bases that match TRBD2. The end of the DNA is better explained by TRBJ2-7, so the J call may be wrong. TRBV23-1 is recorded as an ORF, its role being uncertain. The CDR3 runs 16 residues. The CDR3 is CASSPPTSGASYEQYF. CDR3 DNA sequence: TGCGCCAGCAGTCCCCCGACTAGCGGGGCCTCCTACGAGCAGTACTTC.

V gene TRBV7-8 combines with J gene TRBJ1-3; D gene unclear. V lost 5 bases to trimming and J lost 0 bases, with 14 bases between them. This CDR3 has 16 residues. The V gene's germline CDR1 is SGHVS and CDR2 FQNEAQ. This CDR3 reads CASSRVAQSSGNTIYF. In DNA, the CDR3 is TGTGCCAGCAGCCGAGTCGCACAGTCCTCTGGAAACACCATATATTTT. Variable domain in full (rest from reference TRBV7-8 and TRBJ1-3): GAGVSQSPRYKVAKRGQDVALRCDPISGHVSLFWYQQALGQGPEFLTYFQNEAQLDKSGLPSDRFFAERPEGSVSTLKIQRTQQEDSAVYLCASSRVAQSSGNTIYFGEGSWLTVV.

V and J are TRBV6-1 and TRBJ1-2; D not certain. CDR3 length: 14 residues. Looked up from germline, CDR1 is MNHNS and CDR2 is SASEGT. V lost 4 bases, J lost 5 bases, and 14 bases lay in between. This CDR3 is CASSVNSIPYGYTF. Here the CDR3 DNA reads TGTGCCAGCAGTGTTAACTCGATTCCATATGGCTACACCTTC.

The CDR3 is CASSTSSGAPYNEQFF. The DNA of the CDR3 is TGTGCCAGCAGCACCTCTAGCGGGGCCCCTTACAATGAGCAGTTCTTC. The genes are TRBV7-6 and TRBJ2-1, with TRBD2 matching over 9 bases. Germline CDR1 reads SGHVS; CDR2 reads FNYEAQ. The trim removed 5 bases at V and 4 bases at J, leaving 9 bases unmatched. The CDR3 loop spans 16 amino acids.

V is TRBV6-5 and J is TRBJ2-7; 9 bases are a match to TRBD1. Per the germline V gene, CDR1 is MNHEY and CDR2 is SVGAGI. With V trimmed by 5 bases and J by 7 bases, 9 bases remained unmatched. The CDR3 runs 14 residues. The DNA for the CDR3 is TGTGCCAGCAGTGCCGGGACAGGGTCGGGAGAGCAGTACTTC. Translating gives CASSAGTGSGEQYF.

The V gene is TRBV27, the J gene TRBJ2-7; TRBD1 matches 7 bases. The trim removed 4 bases at V and 0 bases at J, leaving 9 bases unmatched. CDR3 size: 16 residues. Germline CDR1 is MNHEY and CDR2 is SMNVEV (reference sequence). CDR3: CASSSSTGDPSYEQYF. In nucleotides, the CDR3 is TGTGCCAGCAGTTCTTCTACAGGGGATCCCTCCTACGAGCAGTACTTC.

This clone showed up just once. V and J are TRBV5-5 and TRBJ1-5; 7 bases align to TRBD1. The V gene's germline CDR1 is SGHKS and CDR2 YYEKEE (reference sequence). The V segment lost 4 bases and the J segment 5 bases; nucleotides outside the gene matches: 6. The CDR3 totals 14 residues. The CDR3 reads CASSGTGAHQPQHF. For the CDR3, the DNA is TGTGCCAGCAGCGGAACAGGGGCCCATCAGCCCCAGCATTTT.

The chain employs TRBV5-4 and TRBJ2-3, with 9 bases lining up with TRBD2. Trimming at V came to 2 bases and at J to 2 bases, leaving 6 bases not matched to a gene. The CDR3 consists of 16 residues. The germline gives CDR1 SGHNT, CDR2 YYREEE (reference sequence). The CDR3 DNA is TGTGCCAGCAGCTTCCGGACTAGCGAGTACACAGATACGCAGTATTTT. Its translation: CASSFRTSEYTDTQYF.

This sequence joins TRBV29-1 and TRBJ2-1; 8 nucleotides match TRBD1. This CDR3 has 16 residues. CDR1 is SQVTM and CDR2 is ANQGSEA in the germline V gene. Unmatched junction bases numbered 10, after V lost 4 bases and J lost 2 bases. DNA of the CDR3: TGCAGCGTTGGACAGGGGAAAGCCGGTGCCTACAATGAGCAGTTCTTC. Protein product: CSVGQGKAGAYNEQFF.

This clone was seen a single time. The chain has TRBV28 and TRBJ2-5; D is perhaps TRBD2 (6 bases). Trimming removed 6 bases at V and 5 bases at J, with 13 bases between. Per germline, CDR1 MDHEN and CDR2 SYDVKM. This CDR3 has 13 residues. The CDR3 DNA follows: TGTGCCAGCAGCCCCGGCGGGGCGGAGACCCAGTACTTC. Translation: CASSPGGAETQYF.

The gene calls are TRBV5-1 and TRBJ2-3; the D gene is possibly TRBD1 (7 bases). The germline CDR1 and CDR2 sequences are SGHRS and YFSETQ. The CDR3 sequence is 15 residues long. Trimming left V 1 base short and J 3 bases short, with 12 bases between. CDR3 DNA sequence: TGCGCCAGCAGCTTGAGGGCAGGGGGGACAGATACGCAGTATTTT. Amino acids: CASSLRAGGTDTQYF.

The genes are TRBV5-4 and TRBJ2-7; D possibly corresponds to TRBD1 (5 bases). The CDR3 contains 13 residues. V lost 0 bases and J lost 7, with 11 bases in between. Germline V lookup: CDR1 SGHNT, CDR2 YYREEE (reference sequence). For the CDR3, the DNA is TGTGCCAGCAGCTTGGATCAGGGTAGGGAGCAGTACTTC. Translating it yields CASSLDQGREQYF.